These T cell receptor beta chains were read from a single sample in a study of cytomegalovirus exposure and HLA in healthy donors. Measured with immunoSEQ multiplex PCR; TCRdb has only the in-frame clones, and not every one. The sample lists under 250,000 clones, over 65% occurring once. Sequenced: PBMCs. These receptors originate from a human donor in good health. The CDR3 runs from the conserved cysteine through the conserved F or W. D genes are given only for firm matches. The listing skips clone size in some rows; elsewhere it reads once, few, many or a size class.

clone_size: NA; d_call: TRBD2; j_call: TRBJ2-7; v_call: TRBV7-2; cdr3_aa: CASSLIAGRVSYSYEQYF; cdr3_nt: TGTGCCAGCAGCTTAATAGCGGGAAGGGTCTCCTACTCCTACGAGCAGTACTTC
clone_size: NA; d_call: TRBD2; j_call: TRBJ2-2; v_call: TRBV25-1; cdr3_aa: CASSELAGGSGELFF; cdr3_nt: TGTGCCAGCAGTGAACTAGCGGGAGGGTCCGGGGAGCTGTTTTTT
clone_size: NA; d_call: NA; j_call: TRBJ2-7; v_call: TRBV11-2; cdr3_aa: CASSLEYGTGRVYEQYF; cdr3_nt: TGTGCCAGCAGCTTAGAATACGGAACAGGCAGGGTTTACGAGCAGTACTTC
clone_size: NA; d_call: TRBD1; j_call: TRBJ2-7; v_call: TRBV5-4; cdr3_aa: CATQDRINYEQYF; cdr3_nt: TGTGCCACCCAGGACAGGATAAACTACGAGCAGTACTTC
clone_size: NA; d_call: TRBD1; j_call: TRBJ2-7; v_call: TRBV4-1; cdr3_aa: CASSLEGTGISYEQYF; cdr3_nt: TGCGCCAGCAGCCTCGAAGGGACAGGGATCTCCTACGAGCAGTACTTC
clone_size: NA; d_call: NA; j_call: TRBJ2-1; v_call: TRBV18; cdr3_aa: CASSPQMGSSYNEQFF; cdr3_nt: TGTGCCAGCTCACCACAGATGGGGAGCTCCTACAATGAGCAGTTCTTC
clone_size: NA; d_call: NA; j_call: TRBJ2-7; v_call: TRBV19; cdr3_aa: CASSPGGVGQVYGEQYF; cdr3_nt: TGTGCCAGTAGTCCCGGAGGCGTCGGTCAGGTGTATGGGGAGCAGTACTTC
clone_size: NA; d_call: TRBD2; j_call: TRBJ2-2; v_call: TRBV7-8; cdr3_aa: CASSTRLAGGGTGELFF; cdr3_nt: TGTGCCAGCAGCACGCGACTAGCGGGAGGGGGCACCGGGGAGCTGTTTTTT
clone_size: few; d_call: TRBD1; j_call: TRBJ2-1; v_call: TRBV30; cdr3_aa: CAHGQGRHHNEQFF; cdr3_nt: TGTGCCCACGGACAGGGACGACACCACAATGAGCAGTTCTTC
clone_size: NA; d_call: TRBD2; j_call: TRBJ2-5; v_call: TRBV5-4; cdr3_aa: CASSPVAGGLYKEAQYF; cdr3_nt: TGTGCCAGCAGCCCCGTAGCGGGAGGCCTCTATAAAGAGGCCCAGTACTTC
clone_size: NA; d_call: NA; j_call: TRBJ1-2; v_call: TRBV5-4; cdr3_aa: CASSLDQAMNYGYTF; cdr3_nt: TGTGCCAGCAGCTTGGACCAGGCGATGAACTATGGCTACACCTTC
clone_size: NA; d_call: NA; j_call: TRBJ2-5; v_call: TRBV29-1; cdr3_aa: CSVEGAEYQETQYF; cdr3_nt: TGCAGCGTTGAGGGGGCTGAGTACCAAGAGACCCAGTACTTC
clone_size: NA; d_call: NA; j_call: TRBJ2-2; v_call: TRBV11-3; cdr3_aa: CASSDRGILSTGELFF; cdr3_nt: TGTGCCAGCAGCGACCGGGGGATACTCTCCACCGGGGAGCTGTTTTTT
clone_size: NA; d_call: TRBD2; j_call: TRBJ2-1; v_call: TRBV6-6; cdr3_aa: CASSYPPWTSHNEQFF; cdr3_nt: TGTGCCAGCAGTTACCCCCCCTGGACTAGCCACAATGAGCAGTTCTTC
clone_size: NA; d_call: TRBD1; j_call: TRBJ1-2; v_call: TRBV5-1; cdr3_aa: CASSLGTGGLGYTF; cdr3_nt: TGCGCCAGCAGCTTGGGAACAGGGGGGCTTGGCTACACCTTC
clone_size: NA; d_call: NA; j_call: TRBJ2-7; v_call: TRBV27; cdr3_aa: CASSPRDTTSEQYF; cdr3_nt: TGTGCCAGCAGTCCCCGGGACACTACCAGCGAGCAGTACTTC
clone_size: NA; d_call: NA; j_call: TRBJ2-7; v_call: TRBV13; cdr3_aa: CASSLGWAGSNPEQYF; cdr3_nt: TGTGCCAGCAGCTTAGGCTGGGCCGGGAGTAATCCCGAGCAGTACTTC
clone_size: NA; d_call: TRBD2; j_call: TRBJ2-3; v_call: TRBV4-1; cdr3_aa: CASSQGTSGSHTQYF; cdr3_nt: TGCGCCAGCAGCCAGGGGACTAGCGGGAGTCATACGCAGTATTTT
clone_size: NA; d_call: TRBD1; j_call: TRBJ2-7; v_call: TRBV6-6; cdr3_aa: CASSYSLGQAYEQYF; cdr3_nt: TGTGCCAGCAGTTACTCGCTGGGACAGGCCTACGAGCAGTACTTC
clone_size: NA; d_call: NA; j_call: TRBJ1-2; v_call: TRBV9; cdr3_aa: CASSASRGFGGYTF; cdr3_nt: TGTGCCAGCAGCGCTTCCCGGGGTTTTGGAGGCTACACCTTC
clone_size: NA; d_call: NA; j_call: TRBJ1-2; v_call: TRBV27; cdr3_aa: CASSPDGSSYGYTF; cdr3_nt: TGTGCCAGCAGCCCAGATGGGAGTTCCTATGGCTACACCTTC
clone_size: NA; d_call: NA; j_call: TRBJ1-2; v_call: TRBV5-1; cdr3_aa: CASSLNLGGDGGYTF; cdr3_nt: TGCGCCAGCAGCTTGAATCTAGGGGGAGACGGTGGCTACACCTTC
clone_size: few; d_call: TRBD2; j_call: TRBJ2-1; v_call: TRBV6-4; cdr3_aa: CASSSGLAANEQFF; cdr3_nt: TGTGCCAGCAGTTCGGGACTAGCGGCCAATGAGCAGTTCTTC
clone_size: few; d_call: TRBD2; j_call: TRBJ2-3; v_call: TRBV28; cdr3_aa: CASSYPAGVGTDTQYF; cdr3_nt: TGTGCCAGCAGTTATCCAGCGGGAGTAGGCACAGATACGCAGTATTTT
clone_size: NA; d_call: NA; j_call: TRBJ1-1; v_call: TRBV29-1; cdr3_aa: CSVREWDTEAFF; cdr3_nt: TGCAGCGTTCGGGAGTGGGACACTGAAGCTTTCTTT
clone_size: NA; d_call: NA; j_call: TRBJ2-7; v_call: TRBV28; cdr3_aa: CASSLGGDVGSEQYF; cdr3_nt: TGTGCCAGCAGTTTAGGCGGCGATGTGGGGAGCGAGCAGTACTTC
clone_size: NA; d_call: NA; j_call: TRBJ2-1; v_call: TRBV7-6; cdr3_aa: CASSLTSDTYNEQFF; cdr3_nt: TGTGCCAGCAGCTTAACGTCAGACACCTACAATGAGCAGTTCTTC
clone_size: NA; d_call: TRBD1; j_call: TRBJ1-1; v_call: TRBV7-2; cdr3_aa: CASSRTGNEAFF; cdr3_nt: TGTGCCAGCAGCCGGACAGGAAACGAGGCTTTCTTT
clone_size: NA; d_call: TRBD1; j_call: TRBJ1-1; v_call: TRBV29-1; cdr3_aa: CSVIPQGKRAEAFF; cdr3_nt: TGCAGCGTGATACCACAGGGGAAGCGGGCTGAAGCTTTCTTT
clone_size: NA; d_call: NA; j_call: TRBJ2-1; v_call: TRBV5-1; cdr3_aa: CASRHQPSYNEQFF; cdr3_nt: TGCGCCAGCCGACACCAACCCTCCTACAATGAGCAGTTCTTC
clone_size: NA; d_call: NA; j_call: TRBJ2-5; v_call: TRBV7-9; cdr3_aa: CSSSLIRFGRVSQETQYF; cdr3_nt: TGTTCCAGCAGCTTAATTAGGTTTGGGCGGGTAAGCCAAGAGACCCAGTACTTC
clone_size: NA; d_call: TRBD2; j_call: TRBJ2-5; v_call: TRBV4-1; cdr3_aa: CASSQAVRLANQETQYF; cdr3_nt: TGCGCCAGCAGCCAAGCTGTTAGACTAGCGAACCAAGAGACCCAGTACTTC
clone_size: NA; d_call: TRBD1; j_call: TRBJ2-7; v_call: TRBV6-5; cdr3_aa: CASSKGQGVSYEQYF; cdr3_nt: TGTGCCAGCAGTAAGGGACAGGGGGTCTCCTACGAGCAGTACTTC
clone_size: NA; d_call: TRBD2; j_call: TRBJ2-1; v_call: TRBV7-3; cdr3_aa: CASRITGTSGRYEQFF; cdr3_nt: TGTGCCAGCAGGATAACCGGGACTAGCGGGCGGTATGAGCAGTTCTTC
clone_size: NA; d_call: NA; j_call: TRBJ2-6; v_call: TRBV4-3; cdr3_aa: CASSQENTGANVLTF; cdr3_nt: TGCGCCAGCAGCCAAGAGAACACTGGGGCCAACGTCCTGACTTTC
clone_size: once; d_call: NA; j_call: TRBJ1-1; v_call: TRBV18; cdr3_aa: CASSLPRAANTEAFF; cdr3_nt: TGTGCCAGCTCACTTCCCAGGGCGGCGAACACTGAAGCTTTCTTT
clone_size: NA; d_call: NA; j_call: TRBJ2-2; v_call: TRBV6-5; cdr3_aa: CASPKRGGSHGELFF; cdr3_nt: TGTGCCAGCCCTAAAAGGGGGGGCTCCCACGGGGAGCTGTTTTTT
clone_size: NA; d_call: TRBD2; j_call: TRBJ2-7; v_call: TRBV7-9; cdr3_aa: CASSLPGLAGHSSYEQYF; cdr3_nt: TGTGCCAGCAGCCTCCCGGGACTAGCGGGCCACAGCTCCTACGAGCAGTACTTC
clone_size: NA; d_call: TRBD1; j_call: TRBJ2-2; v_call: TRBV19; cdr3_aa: CATSGTGAGELFF; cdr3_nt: TGTGCCACGTCAGGGACAGGGGCCGGGGAGCTGTTTTTT
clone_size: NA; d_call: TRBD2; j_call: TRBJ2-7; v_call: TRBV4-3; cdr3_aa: CASRQELAGGYEQYF; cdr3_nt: TGCGCCAGCAGGCAAGAACTCGCGGGAGGGTACGAGCAGTACTTC
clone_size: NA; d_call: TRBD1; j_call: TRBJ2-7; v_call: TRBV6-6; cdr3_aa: CASSTGTGLYEQYF; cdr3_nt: TGTGCCAGCAGCACCGGGACAGGGCTCTACGAGCAGTACTTC
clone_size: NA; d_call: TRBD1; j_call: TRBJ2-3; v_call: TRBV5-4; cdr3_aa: CASSSQGFGDTQYF; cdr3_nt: TGTGCCAGCAGCTCACAGGGGTTTGGCGATACGCAGTATTTT
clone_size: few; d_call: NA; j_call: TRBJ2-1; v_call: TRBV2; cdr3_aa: CASSENEWRDDHEQFF; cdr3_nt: TGTGCCAGCAGTGAGAATGAATGGCGGGATGACCATGAGCAGTTCTTC
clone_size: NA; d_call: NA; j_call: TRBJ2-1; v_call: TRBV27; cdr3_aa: CASSLNVNEQFF; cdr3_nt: TGTGCCAGCAGTCTTAATGTCAATGAGCAGTTCTTC
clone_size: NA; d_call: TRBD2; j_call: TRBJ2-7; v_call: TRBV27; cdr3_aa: CASSLLSGRTSYEQYF; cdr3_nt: TGTGCCAGCAGTTTACTGAGCGGGAGGACCTCCTACGAGCAGTACTTC
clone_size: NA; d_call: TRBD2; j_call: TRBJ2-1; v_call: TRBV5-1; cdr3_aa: CASRAAGVFNEQFF; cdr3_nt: TGCGCCAGCAGGGCAGCGGGAGTGTTTAATGAGCAGTTCTTC
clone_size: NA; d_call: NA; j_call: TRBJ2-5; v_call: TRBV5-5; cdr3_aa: CASSLSGLGETQYF; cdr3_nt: TGTGCCAGCAGCTTGTCAGGTTTAGGAGAGACCCAGTACTTC
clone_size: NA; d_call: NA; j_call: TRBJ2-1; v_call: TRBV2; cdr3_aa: CASRWTSRGSYNEQFF; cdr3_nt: TGTGCCAGCAGGTGGACTAGCAGGGGGAGCTACAATGAGCAGTTCTTC
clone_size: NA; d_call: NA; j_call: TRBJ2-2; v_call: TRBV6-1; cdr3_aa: CASSALQGTTTAGELFF; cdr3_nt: TGTGCCAGCAGTGCATTACAGGGTACTACGACTGCCGGGGAGCTGTTTTTT
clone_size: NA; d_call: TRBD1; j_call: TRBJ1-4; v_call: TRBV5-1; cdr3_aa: CASSLRDRGNEKLFF; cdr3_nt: TGCGCCAGCAGCTTGAGGGACAGGGGAAATGAAAAACTGTTTTTT
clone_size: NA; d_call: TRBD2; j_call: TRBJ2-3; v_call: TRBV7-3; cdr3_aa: CASSLRSTGGSTDTQYF; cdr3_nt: TGTGCCAGCAGCTTAAGGAGCACGGGGGGAAGCACAGATACGCAGTATTTT
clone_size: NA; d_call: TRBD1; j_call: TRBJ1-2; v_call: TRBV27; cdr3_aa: CASRDRAGGYTF; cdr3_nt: TGTGCCAGCAGAGACAGGGCAGGCGGCTACACCTTC
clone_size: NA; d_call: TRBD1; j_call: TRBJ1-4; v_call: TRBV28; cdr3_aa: CASLGGTDHNEKLFF; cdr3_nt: TGTGCCAGCCTCGGCGGGACAGACCATAATGAAAAACTGTTTTTT
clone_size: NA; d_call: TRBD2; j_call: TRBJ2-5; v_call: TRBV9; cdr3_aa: CASSVGTSGMWIQETQYF; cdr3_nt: TGTGCCAGCAGCGTAGGGACTAGCGGGATGTGGATCCAAGAGACCCAGTACTTC
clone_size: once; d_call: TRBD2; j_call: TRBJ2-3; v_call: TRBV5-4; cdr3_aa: CASSSLAGNTDTQYF; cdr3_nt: TGTGCCAGCAGCTCTCTAGCGGGGAACACAGATACGCAGTATTTT
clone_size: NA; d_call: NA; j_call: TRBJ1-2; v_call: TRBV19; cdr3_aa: CASSTPMGTPNYGYTF; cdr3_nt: TGTGCCAGCAGTACTCCTATGGGGACACCTAACTATGGCTACACCTTC
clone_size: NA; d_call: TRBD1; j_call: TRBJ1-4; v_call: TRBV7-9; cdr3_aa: CSSSKQGAGNEKLFF; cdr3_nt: TGTTCCAGCAGCAAACAGGGGGCGGGTAATGAAAAACTGTTTTTT